This paragraph covers one T cell receptor beta chain sequence. As yet, its antigen is unknown. This sample stems from a study of cytomegalovirus exposure and HLA in healthy donors. Study results and limitations: Later analysis placed DRB1 highest and HLA-C lowest in TCR association rates, which differed by HLA locus. CMV antigen specificity was confirmed in vitro for a few CMV-associated chains. Judged likely to be a sequencing artifact was a cluster of highly shared sequence variants.

This CDR3 region has 15 residues. V was shortened by 1 base and J by 0 bases, with 8 bases between the two germline ends. The germline V gene has CDR1 SGHTA and CDR2 FQGNSA. Vbeta (60) and Jbeta (13) primers were used in the PCR. The table came from immunoSEQ multiplex PCR; TCRdb's copy has only in-frame clones and leaves some out. The sample has 160,000 or so clones; around 73% are singletons. The chain combines TRBV7-2 with TRBJ2-3; D remains unclear. Input material: PBMCs. This sequence originates from a male donor in good health and CMV-seronegative. The CDR3 is CASSLVAASTDTQYF. The CDR3 coding sequence is TGTGCCAGCAGCTTAGTGGCTGCTAGCACAGATACGCAGTATTTT.